The 5 T cell receptor beta chains reported below all come from one sample, sequenced in a study of radiotherapy plus CTLA-4 blockade in lung cancer. Method: immunoSEQ multiplex PCR; TCRdb's copy keeps in-frame clones and lacks some. The table includes 11,000 to 15,000 clones, 87% detected once. The starting material was peripheral blood, obtained from a patient treated with radiotherapy plus ipilimumab. These receptor sequences come from a human donor with non-small cell lung cancer that progressed on radiotherapy plus ipilimumab. Some clones in this sample may be carry-over from other donors' samples.

This chain connects TRBV6-1 to TRBJ1-1; 7 bases agree with TRBD1. The CDR3 totals 15 residues. Trimming cost V 1 base and J 7 bases; bases outside gene matches: 9. Germline CDR1 MNHNS, CDR2 SASEGT. The CDR3 sequence is CASSEDWDRTVEAFF. In DNA form, the CDR3 reads TGTGCCAGCAGTGAAGACTGGGACAGAACGGTTGAAGCTTTCTTT.

The rearrangement links TRBV10-3 to TRBJ2-7; 7 bases align to TRBD1. The J segment lost 2 bases and the V segment lost 10 bases, leaving 5 bases of the junction unmatched. This CDR3 contains 12 residues. Germline V gives CDR1 ENHRY, CDR2 SYGVKD. The CDR3 sequence: CATTTGPYEQYF. CDR3 coding DNA: TGTGCCACGACGACAGGGCCCTACGAGCAGTACTTC.

J is TRBJ1-1 and V is TRBV28; D gene ambiguous. Trimming left V 3 bases short and J 5 bases short, with 13 bases between. CDR3 length equals 14 residues. Germline loops: CDR1 MDHEN, CDR2 SYDVKM. In nucleotides, the CDR3 is TGTGCCAGCAGTTTGCAAAACGGAGGGACTGAAGCTTTCTTT. Its translation is CASSLQNGGTEAFF.

This chain connects TRBV5-1 to TRBJ2-7, with a tentative D call TRBD2 (5 bases). Germline assignment: CDR1 SGHRS and CDR2 YFSETQ. The length of the CDR3 is 17 residues. Trimming took off 4 bases at V and 6 bases at J, with 26 bases between the two ends. CDR3 DNA sequence: TGCGCCAGCAGCCGAGACGGGGAAGGTAGAAACACCCTCGAGCAGTACTTC. This translates into CASSRDGEGRNTLEQYF.

The chain carries TRBV7-8 and TRBJ2-1; maybe TRBD2 (6 bases). Germline-derived CDR1 and CDR2 are SGHVS and FQNEAQ. V lost 5 bases and J 0 bases, leaving 20 bases between the germline ends. This CDR3 comprises 18 residues. The CDR3 is CASSPLAGTYSSYNEQFF. The CDR3, as DNA: TGTGCCAGCAGCCCCCTAGCCGGGACTTACTCCTCCTACAATGAGCAGTTCTTC.